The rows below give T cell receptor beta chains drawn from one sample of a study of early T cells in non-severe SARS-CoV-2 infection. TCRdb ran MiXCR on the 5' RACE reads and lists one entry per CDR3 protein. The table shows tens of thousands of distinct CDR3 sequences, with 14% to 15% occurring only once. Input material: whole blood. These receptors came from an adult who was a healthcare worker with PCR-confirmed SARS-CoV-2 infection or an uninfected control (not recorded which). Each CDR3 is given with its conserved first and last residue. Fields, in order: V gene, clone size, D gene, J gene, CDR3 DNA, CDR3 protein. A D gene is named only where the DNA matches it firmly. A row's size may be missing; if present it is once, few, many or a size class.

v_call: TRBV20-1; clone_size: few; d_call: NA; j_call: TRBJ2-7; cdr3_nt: TGCAGTGCTAACGGGGAGTTGGAGTACGAGCAGTACTTC; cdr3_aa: CSANGELEYEQYF
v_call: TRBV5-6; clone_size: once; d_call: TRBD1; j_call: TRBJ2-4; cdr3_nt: TGTGCCAGCAGCGGGACAGGGGCAAGAGCCAAAAACATTCAGTACTTC; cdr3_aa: CASSGTGARAKNIQYF
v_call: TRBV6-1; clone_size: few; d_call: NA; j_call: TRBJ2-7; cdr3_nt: TGTGCCAGCAGTGAAGGGCTGGACAGTCAGTGGCAGTACTTC; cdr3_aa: CASSEGLDSQWQYF
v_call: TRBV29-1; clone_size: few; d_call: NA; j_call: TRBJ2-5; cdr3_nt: TGCAGCGTTGAAGGGGCGCGAGAGACCCAGTACTTC; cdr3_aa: CSVEGARETQYF
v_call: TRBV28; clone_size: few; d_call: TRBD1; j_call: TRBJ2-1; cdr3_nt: TGTGCCAGCAGAGAGTGGGACAGGGGGAATTCTTTAGAGCAGTTCTTC; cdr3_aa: CASREWDRGNSLEQFF
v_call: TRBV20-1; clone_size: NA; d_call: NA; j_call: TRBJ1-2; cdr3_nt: TGCAGTGCTAGCCCGGGGCGGTCTGGCTACACCTTC; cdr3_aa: CSASPGRSGYTF
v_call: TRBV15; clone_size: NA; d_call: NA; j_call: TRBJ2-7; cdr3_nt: TGTGCCACCAGCATACGGTCACCCGGTTCCTACGAGCAGTACTTC; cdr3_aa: CATSIRSPGSYEQYF
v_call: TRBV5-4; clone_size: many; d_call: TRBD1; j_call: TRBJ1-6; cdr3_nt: TGTGCCAGCAGCTCCGGGACAGGGAGGTCACCCCTCCACTTT; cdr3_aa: CASSSGTGRSPLHF
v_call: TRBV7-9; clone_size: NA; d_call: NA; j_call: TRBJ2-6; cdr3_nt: TGTGCCAGCAGCTACTTAACTGGGGCCAACGTCCTGACTTTC; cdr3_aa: CASSYLTGANVLTF
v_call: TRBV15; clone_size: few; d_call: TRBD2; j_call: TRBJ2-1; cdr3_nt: TGTGCCACCAGCGCATCTAGCGGCAATGAGCAGTTCTTC; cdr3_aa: CATSASSGNEQFF
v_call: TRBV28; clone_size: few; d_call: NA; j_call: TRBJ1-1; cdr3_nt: TGTGCCAGCAGTTTCGTCACTGAAGCTTTCTTT; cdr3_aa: CASSFVTEAFF
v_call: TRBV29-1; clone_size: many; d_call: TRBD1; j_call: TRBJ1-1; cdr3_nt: TGCAGCGTTGATGGACAGGGGAGGACTGAAGCTTTCTTT; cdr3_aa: CSVDGQGRTEAFF
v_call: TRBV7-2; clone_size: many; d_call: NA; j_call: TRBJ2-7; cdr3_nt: TGTGCCAGCAGCTTGGATACGGGGGAGCAGTACTTC; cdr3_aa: CASSLDTGEQYF
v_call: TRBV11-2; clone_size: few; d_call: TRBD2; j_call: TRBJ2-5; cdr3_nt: TGTGCCAGCAGCTTCGGACTAGCGGGAGAGACCCAGTACTTC; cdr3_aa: CASSFGLAGETQYF
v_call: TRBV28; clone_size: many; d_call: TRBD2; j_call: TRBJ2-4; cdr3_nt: TGTGCCAGCAACCCTAGCGGGGAAAACATTCAGTACTTC; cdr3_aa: CASNPSGENIQYF
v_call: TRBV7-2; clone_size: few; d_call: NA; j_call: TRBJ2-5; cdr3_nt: TGTGCCAGCAGCTTTGGCGGAGAAGAGACCCAGTACTTC; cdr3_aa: CASSFGGEETQYF
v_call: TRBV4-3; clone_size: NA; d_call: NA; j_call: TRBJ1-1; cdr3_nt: TGCGCCAGCAGCCAAGATTTGACCCTCCAAGCTTTCTTT; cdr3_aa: CASSQDLTLQAFF
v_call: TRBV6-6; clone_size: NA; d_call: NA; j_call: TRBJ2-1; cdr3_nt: TGTGCCAGCAGGTACAGGAGCCTCACTGACAATGAGCAGTTCTTC; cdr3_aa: CASRYRSLTDNEQFF
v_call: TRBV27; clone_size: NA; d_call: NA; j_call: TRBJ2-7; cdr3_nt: TGTGCCAGCAATTCCCACGGATCCTACGAGCAGTACTTC; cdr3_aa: CASNSHGSYEQYF
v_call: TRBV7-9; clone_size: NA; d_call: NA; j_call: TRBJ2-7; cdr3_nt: TGTGCCAGCAGCTTGCCGGTCCCGGGCGGCGAGCAGTACTTC; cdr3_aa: CASSLPVPGGEQYF
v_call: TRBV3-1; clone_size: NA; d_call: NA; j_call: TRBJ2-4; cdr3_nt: TGTGCCAGCAGCCAAGTTGGCAGAAAAAACATTCAGTACTTC; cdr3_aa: CASSQVGRKNIQYF
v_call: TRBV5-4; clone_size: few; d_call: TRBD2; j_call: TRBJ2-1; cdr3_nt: TGTGCCAGCAGCTTTAGCGGGAGTGATGAGCAGTTCTTC; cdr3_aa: CASSFSGSDEQFF
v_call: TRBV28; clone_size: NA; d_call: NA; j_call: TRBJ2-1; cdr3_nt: TGTGCCAGCAGCCTTAGAAATGAGCAGTTCTTC; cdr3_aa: CASSLRNEQFF
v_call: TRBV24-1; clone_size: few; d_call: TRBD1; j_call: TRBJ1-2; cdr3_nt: TGTGCCACCAGTGATCGGACAGGGCGAGAGGACGGCTACACCTTC; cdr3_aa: CATSDRTGREDGYTF
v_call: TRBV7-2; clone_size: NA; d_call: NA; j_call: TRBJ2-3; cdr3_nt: TGTGCCAGCAGCTTACTTTTAAATACGCAGTATTTT; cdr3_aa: CASSLLLNTQYF
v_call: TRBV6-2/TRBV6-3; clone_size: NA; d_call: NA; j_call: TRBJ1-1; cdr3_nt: TGTGCCAGCAAGCCCCCAGCAAATGAAGCTTTCTTT; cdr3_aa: CASKPPANEAFF
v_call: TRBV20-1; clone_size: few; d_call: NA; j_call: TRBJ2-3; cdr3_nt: TGCAGTGCTAGAGTCACAGATACGCAGTATTTT; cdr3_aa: CSARVTDTQYF
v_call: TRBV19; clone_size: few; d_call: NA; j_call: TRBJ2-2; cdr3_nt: TGTGCCAGTAGTATAGGTCCACACACCGGGGAGCTGTTTTTT; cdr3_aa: CASSIGPHTGELFF
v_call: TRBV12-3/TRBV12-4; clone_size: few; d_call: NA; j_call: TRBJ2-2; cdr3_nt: TGTGCCAGCACTCTCCGCTGGACAGACACCGGGGAGCTGTTTTTT; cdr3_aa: CASTLRWTDTGELFF
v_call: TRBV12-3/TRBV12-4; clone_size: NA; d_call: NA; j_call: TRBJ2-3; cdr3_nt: TGTGCCAGCAGTTTAGCGCTCGGCTACACAGATACGCAGTATTTT; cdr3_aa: CASSLALGYTDTQYF
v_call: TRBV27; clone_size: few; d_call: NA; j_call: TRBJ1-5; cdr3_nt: TGTGCCAGCAGTTTCTCCAGCAATCAGCCCCAGCATTTT; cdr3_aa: CASSFSSNQPQHF
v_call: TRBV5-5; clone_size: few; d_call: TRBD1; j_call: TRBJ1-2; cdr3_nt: TGTGCCAGCAGCCTGACAGGGTCGGGCTACACCTTC; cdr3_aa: CASSLTGSGYTF
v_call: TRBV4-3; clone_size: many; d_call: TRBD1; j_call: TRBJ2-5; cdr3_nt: TGCGCCAGCAGCCAAGTAGGGACAGACTTGATGTTC; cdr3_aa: CASSQVGTDLMF
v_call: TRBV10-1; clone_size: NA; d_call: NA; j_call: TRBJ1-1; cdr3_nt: TGCGCCAGCAGTGATCGCCCAAACCGGCGCGCTTTCTTT; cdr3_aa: CASSDRPNRRAFF
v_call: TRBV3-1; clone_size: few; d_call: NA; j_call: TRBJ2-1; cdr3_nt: TGTGCCAGCAGCCAAGATTGGGAGTTGGTACAATGGCCTATCTTC; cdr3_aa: CASSQDWELVQWPIF
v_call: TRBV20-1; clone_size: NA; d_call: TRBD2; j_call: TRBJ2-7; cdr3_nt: TGCAGTGCTCGCATTAGCGGGGGAGACTACGAGCAGTACTTC; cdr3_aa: CSARISGGDYEQYF
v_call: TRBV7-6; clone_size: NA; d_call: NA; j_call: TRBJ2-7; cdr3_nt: TGTGCCAGCAGCTTAGCATTCGACAGCTCCTACGAGCAGTACTTC; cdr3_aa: CASSLAFDSSYEQYF
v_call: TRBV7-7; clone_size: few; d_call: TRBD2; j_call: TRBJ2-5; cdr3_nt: TGTGCCAGCAGCCTTGGGACTAGCGGGCCTCAAGAGACCCAGTACTTC; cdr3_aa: CASSLGTSGPQETQYF
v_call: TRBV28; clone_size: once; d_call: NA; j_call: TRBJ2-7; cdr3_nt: TGTGCCAGCAGCCACACCGAGACCTATTGGGAGCAGTACTTC; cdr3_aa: CASSHTETYWEQYF
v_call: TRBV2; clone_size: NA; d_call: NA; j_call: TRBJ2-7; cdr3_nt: TGTGCCAGCAGTGAATCGGCAGCTACAACCTACGAGCAGTACTTC; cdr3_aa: CASSESAATTYEQYF
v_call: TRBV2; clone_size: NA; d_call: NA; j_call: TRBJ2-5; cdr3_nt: TGTGCCAGCAGTGAAGCGGGTTTACAGGTGAAGGCGGAGACCCAGTACTTC; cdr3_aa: CASSEAGLQVKAETQYF
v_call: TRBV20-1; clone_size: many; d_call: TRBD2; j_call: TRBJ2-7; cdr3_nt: TGCAGTGCCTACCCCCCGGGAGGCGAGCAGTACTTC; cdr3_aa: CSAYPPGGEQYF
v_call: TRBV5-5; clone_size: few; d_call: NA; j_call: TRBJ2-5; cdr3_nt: TGTGCCAGCAGCTTGGGCGCCCTGAGTGAGACCCAGTACTTC; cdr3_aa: CASSLGALSETQYF
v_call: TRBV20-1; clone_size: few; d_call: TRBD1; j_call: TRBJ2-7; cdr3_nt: TGCAGCGGGACAGGATACTCCTACGAGCAGTACTTC; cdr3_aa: CSGTGYSYEQYF
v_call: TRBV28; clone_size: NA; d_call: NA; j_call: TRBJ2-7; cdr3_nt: TGTGCCAGCAGTTTACCGGAGCGGGCCTACGAGCAGTACTTC; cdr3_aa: CASSLPERAYEQYF
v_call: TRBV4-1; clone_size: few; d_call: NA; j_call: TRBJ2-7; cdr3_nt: TGCGCCAGCAGCCAAGGGGGCCCCTTAACCTACGAGCAGTACTTC; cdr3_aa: CASSQGGPLTYEQYF
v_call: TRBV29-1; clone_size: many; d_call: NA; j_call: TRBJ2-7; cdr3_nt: TGCAGCGTTGTGCAGGACATGCACTACGAGCAGTACTTC; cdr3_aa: CSVVQDMHYEQYF
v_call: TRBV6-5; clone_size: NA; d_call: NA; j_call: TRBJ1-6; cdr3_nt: TGTGCCAGCAGTTACTCGAGTGTGTCACCCCTCCACTTT; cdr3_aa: CASSYSSVSPLHF
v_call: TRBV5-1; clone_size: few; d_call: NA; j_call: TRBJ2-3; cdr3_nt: TGCGCCAGCAGCTCCTTCCGGCAAGATACGCAGTATTTT; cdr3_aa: CASSSFRQDTQYF
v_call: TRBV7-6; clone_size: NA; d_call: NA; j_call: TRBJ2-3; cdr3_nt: TGTGCCAGCAGCCCACGGGTTCGTGGGACAGATACGCAGTATTTT; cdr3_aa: CASSPRVRGTDTQYF
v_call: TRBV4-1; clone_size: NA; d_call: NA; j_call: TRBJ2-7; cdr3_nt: TGCGCCAGCAGCCAATTCCGGGGAGGGGGCGAGCAGTACTTC; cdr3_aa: CASSQFRGGGEQYF
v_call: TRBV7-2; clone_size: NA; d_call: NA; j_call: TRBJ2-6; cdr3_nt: TGTGCCAGCAGTTATGCGGGCGTGTCCAACGTCCTGACTTTC; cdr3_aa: CASSYAGVSNVLTF